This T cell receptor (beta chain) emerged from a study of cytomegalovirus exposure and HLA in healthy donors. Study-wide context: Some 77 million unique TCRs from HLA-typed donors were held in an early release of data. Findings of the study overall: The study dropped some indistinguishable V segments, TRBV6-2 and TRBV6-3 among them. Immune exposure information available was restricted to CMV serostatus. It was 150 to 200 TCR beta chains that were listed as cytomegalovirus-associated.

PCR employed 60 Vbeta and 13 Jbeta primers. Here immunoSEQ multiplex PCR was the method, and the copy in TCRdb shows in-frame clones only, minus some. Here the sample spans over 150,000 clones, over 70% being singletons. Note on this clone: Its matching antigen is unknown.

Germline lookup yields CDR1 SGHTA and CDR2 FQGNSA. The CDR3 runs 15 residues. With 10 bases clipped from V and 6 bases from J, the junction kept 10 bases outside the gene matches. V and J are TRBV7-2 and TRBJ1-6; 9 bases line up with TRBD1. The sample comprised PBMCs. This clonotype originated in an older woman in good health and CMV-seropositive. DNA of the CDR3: TGTGCCACCCAGGAGGGGGGACAGGGTAATTCACCCCTCCACTTT. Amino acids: CATQEGGQGNSPLHF.